A single sample gave rise to the 23 T cell receptor beta chains below, sequenced in a study of post-analysis software for immune sequencing data. No cognate antigen is known for these TCRs. The TCR beta cDNA libraries contained unique molecular identifiers. MiXCR, applied by TCRdb to the PCR reads, yields one record per CDR3 protein. The repertoire includes 650,000 to 850,000 distinct CDR3 sequences, more than 45% of them detected once, and roughly 4.9% sits in the top ten. Points from the study as a whole: In patients, TRBV5-6, TRBV5-1 and TRBV20-1 belonged to about five TRBV segments found more frequently than in controls.

Sequencing input: blood. The receptors here all came from a girl aged 5-17 years with multiple sclerosis.

This sequence joins TRBV12-3 or TRBV12-4 and TRBJ1-2; tentative D call: TRBD1 (5 bases). The germline V and J ends were trimmed by 6 bases and 8 bases, with 22 bases remaining between them. This CDR3 spans 15 amino acids. CDR3: CASSKNGGSGGGYTF. The CDR3 DNA reads as TGTGCCAGCAGCAAGAACGGGGGTTCGGGAGGGGGCTACACCTTC.

The table lists this clonotype with a few counts. The rearrangement links TRBV18 to TRBJ2-1; 10 nucleotides line up with TRBD2. The germline V gene has CDR1 KGHSH and CDR2 LQKENI. V gave up 3 bases and J gave up 5 bases; unmatched junction bases: 7. The CDR3 is 16 amino acids. The CDR3 nucleotides read TGTGCCAGCTCACCCCTCCCGGGACTAGCGAACAATGAGCAGTTCTTC. Amino acids: CASSPLPGLANNEQFF.

The V gene is TRBV7-2, the J gene TRBJ2-3; D is ambiguous. Germline CDR1 reads SGHTA; CDR2 reads FQGNSA. CDR3 size: 14 residues. The V and J ends lost 1 base and 4 bases respectively, with 9 bases between them. Written as DNA, the CDR3 is TGTGCCAGCAGCTTAGTTCGAAGAGCAGATACGCAGTATTTT. This gives the protein CASSLVRRADTQYF.

Remarks on this clonotype: Lacking the conserved final phenylalanine or tryptophan, this CDR3 likely reflects a read error. The chain employs TRBV7-3 and TRBJ2-1, with a weak D call TRBD1 (6 bases). The length of the CDR3 is 14 residues. Germline CDR1 reads SGHTA; CDR2 reads FQGTGA. V dropped 2 bases and J dropped 6 bases, with 11 bases sitting between them. The CDR3, as DNA: TGTGCCAGCAGCTTAGCGTCAGGGGTCAATGAGCAGTTCACC. Protein product: CASSLASGVNEQFT.

CDR3 DNA sequence: TGTGCCAGCAGCCAAGGGGGGATGCACGAGCAGTACTTC. Encoded protein: CASSQGGMHEQYF. This rearrangement joins TRBV4-2 to TRBJ2-4; D may match TRBD1 or TRBD2 (5 bases each). TRBJ2-7 matches the DNA end more closely, so the J call is doubtful. The CDR3 contains 13 residues. Germline V gene sequence: CDR1 LGHNA, CDR2 YNFKEQ.

This clonotype has only a few counts. This sequence joins TRBV3-1 and TRBJ2-5; a weak D match, TRBD2 (5 bases). V gave up 1 base and J gave up 2 bases, with 11 bases separating them. This CDR3 spans 15 amino acids. Germline V gene lookup returns CDR1 LGHDT and CDR2 YNNKEL (reference sequence). The chain's CDR3 is CASSQGVALQETQYF. As DNA, the CDR3 is TGTGCCAGCAGCCAAGGGGTAGCGTTACAAGAGACCCAGTACTTC.

The chain employs TRBV20-1 and TRBJ2-7; perhaps TRBD2 as D (6 bases). The CDR3 has 13 residues. Germline V gene lookup returns CDR1 DFQATT and CDR2 SNEGSKA (reference sequence). V dropped 5 bases and J dropped 12 bases, with 23 bases sitting between them. The CDR3 DNA is TGCAGTGCTTATAGTCTTGGCCGGGAGACCCTGTACTTC. It encodes CSAYSLGRETLYF.

This chain connects TRBV6-5 to TRBJ2-1; weak D call: TRBD1 (7 bases). This CDR3 region has 12 residues. Looked up from germline, CDR1 is MNHEY and CDR2 is SVGAGI. Trimming took off 7 bases at V and 10 bases at J, with 14 bases between the two ends. The CDR3 sequence: CASTQGGREQFF. The CDR3 region has the DNA TGTGCCAGCACCCAGGGGGGTAGGGAGCAGTTCTTC.

This clonotype was seen a few times. The chain couples TRBV20-1 to TRBJ1-5; D is perhaps TRBD1 (5 bases). Looked up from germline, CDR1 is DFQATT and CDR2 is SNEGSKA (reference sequence). The V end was cut by 6 bases, the J end by 0 bases, with 12 bases between. The CDR3 is made up of 14 amino acids. In DNA, the CDR3 is TGCAGTGCAGATCAGGGCCGTAGCAATCAGCCCCAGCATTTT. It translates to CSADQGRSNQPQHF.

This chain links TRBV15 with TRBJ2-3; either TRBD1 or TRBD2 may fit D (5 bases each). The V and J ends lost 0 bases and 9 bases respectively, with 13 bases between them. The CDR3 has 14 residues. The germline V gene has CDR1 LNHNV and CDR2 YYDKDF (reference sequence). The CDR3 DNA reads as TGTGCCACCAGCAGAGATCTCGGTGGGACCACGCAGTATTTT. It yields the protein CATSRDLGGTTQYF.

The chain uses TRBV19 and TRBJ2-1; D remains unclear. Trimming took off 3 bases at V and 7 bases at J, with 4 bases between the two ends. Germline V gene lookup returns CDR1 LNHDA and CDR2 SQIVND (reference sequence). This CDR3 region has 11 residues. The CDR3 DNA sequence: TGTGCCAGTAGTATGTGGAATGAGCAGTTCTTC. Amino acid sequence: CASSMWNEQFF.

V gene TRBV5-5 combines with J gene TRBJ1-1, with D possibly TRBD1 on 5 matching bases. V dropped 7 bases and J dropped 0 bases, with 13 bases sitting between them. Per the germline V gene, CDR1 is SGHKS and CDR2 is YYEKEE (reference sequence). The CDR3 is 14 residues long. CDR3: CASWRGNVNTEAFF. In nucleotides, the CDR3 is TGTGCCAGCTGGAGGGGAAATGTGAACACTGAAGCTTTCTTT.

This clonotype showed up just a few times. The rearrangement links TRBV2 to TRBJ2-7; 11 nucleotides match TRBD2. The CDR3 extends over 15 amino acids. The V gene's germline CDR1 is SNHLY and CDR2 FYNNEI. V lost 8 bases and J lost 2; bases outside the gene matches: 8. CDR3 sequence (DNA): TGTGCCAGCTCCCGACTAGCGGGGCTCCCCTACGAGCAGTACTTC. Residues: CASSRLAGLPYEQYF.

The chain joins TRBV12-3 or TRBV12-4 to TRBJ2-4; D not certain. The J call is in doubt because the DNA end fits TRBJ2-7 better. CDR3 size: 14 residues. In nucleotides, the CDR3 is TGTGCCAGCAGTTTAGGGGCAGCTGACTACGAGCAGTACTTC. Protein sequence: CASSLGAADYEQYF.

This chain connects TRBV11-2 to TRBJ2-2; possible D gene TRBD1, 6 bases. V lost 6 bases and J lost 6, with 14 bases in between. The CDR3 covers 14 residues. Per germline, CDR1 SGHAT and CDR2 FQNNGV. CDR3 DNA: TGTGCCAGCAGTTCCAGACAGGCTGCCGGGGAGCTGTTTTTT. It translates to CASSSRQAAGELFF.

This rearrangement joins TRBV6-5 to TRBJ2-3; TRBD2 aligns across 8 bases. The CDR3 contains 15 residues. Per the germline V gene, CDR1 is MNHEY and CDR2 is SVGAGI. Trimming at V came to 3 bases and at J to 4 bases, leaving 6 bases not matched to a gene. For the CDR3, the DNA is TGTGCCAGCAGTTATCTTAGCGGGAACCCAGATACGCAGTATTTT. Amino acid sequence: CASSYLSGNPDTQYF.

This clonotype was observed at least ten times. The chain carries TRBV12-3 or TRBV12-4 and TRBJ2-3, with a tentative D call TRBD2 (5 bases). The V end was cut by 5 bases, the J end by 4 bases, with 13 bases between. This CDR3 comprises 14 residues. The CDR3 spells CASSTGVAADTQYF. The CDR3 DNA reads as TGTGCCAGCAGTACCGGGGTAGCTGCAGATACGCAGTATTTT.

Only a few counts were recorded for this clonotype. The chain uses TRBV28 and TRBJ2-7; D may be TRBD2 (6 bases). Germline CDR1 and CDR2: MDHEN and SYDVKM. There are 15 residues in the CDR3. Between the trimmed V and J ends, which lost 4 bases and 0 bases, there was a span of 13 bases. CDR3 sequence: CASSSGGHSSYEQYF. The CDR3 nucleotides are TGTGCCAGCAGTTCCGGAGGGCATAGCTCCTACGAGCAGTACTTC.

This chain connects TRBV20-1 to TRBJ1-4, with a tentative D call TRBD1 (5 bases). The CDR3 length is 15 residues. V was pared by 1 base and J by 4 bases, with 13 bases between. Germline V gives CDR1 DFQATT, CDR2 SNEGSKA (reference sequence). Here the CDR3 reads CSARVRGPNNEKLFF. As DNA, the CDR3 is TGCAGTGCTAGAGTGCGGGGACCCAATAATGAAAAACTGTTTTTT.

The rearrangement uses TRBV20-1 and TRBJ1-2; no reliable D call. The V end was cut by 0 bases, the J end by 6 bases, with 17 bases between. The CDR3 length is 15 residues. Germline CDR1 DFQATT, CDR2 SNEGSKA (reference sequence). In DNA, the CDR3 is TGCAGTGCTAGAGATTTATGGGAGGAGGTGAATGGCTACACCTTC. It yields the protein CSARDLWEEVNGYTF.

This clonotype has just a few counts. This sequence joins TRBV4-1 and TRBJ1-4; D is ambiguous. Germline V gives CDR1 MGHRA, CDR2 YSYEKL. The CDR3 consists of 15 residues. V gave up 4 bases and J gave up 3 bases, with 12 bases separating them. CDR3 nucleotides: TGCGCCAGCAGCCCTTCCGTTGGGGCTAATGAAAAACTGTTTTTT. Amino acid sequence: CASSPSVGANEKLFF.

J is TRBJ1-2 and V is TRBV20-1; D might be TRBD1 (5 bases). The germline V gene has CDR1 DFQATT and CDR2 SNEGSKA (reference sequence). V was clipped by 1 base and J by 4 bases, with 13 bases between them. This CDR3 contains 14 residues. CDR3 loop: CSARVSAGSYGYTF. In DNA, the CDR3 is TGCAGTGCTAGAGTCTCGGCAGGGAGCTATGGCTACACCTTC.

This clonotype has a single count. This chain joins TRBV28 and TRBJ2-4; D is ambiguous. The end of the DNA fits TRBJ2-7 better, so the J call may be wrong. Germline CDR1 is MDHEN and CDR2 is SYDVKM. The CDR3 is 14 residues long. CDR3 sequence: CASSFGEINYEQYF. In DNA form, the CDR3 reads TGTGCCAGCAGTTTCGGTGAAATCAACTACGAGCAGTACTTC.